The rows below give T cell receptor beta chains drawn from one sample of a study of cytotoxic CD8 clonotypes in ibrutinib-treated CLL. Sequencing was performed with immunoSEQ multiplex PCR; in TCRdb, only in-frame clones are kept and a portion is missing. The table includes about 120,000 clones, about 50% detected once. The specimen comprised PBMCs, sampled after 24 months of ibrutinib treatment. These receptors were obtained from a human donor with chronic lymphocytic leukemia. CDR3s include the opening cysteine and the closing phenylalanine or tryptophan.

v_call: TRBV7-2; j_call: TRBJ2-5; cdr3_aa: CASSLSGQTQYF
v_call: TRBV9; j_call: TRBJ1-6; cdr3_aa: CASSVAPIYNSPLHF
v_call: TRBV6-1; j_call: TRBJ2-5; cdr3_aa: CASSEGGAEETQYF
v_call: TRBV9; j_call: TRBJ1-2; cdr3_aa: CASSVVGDYGYTF
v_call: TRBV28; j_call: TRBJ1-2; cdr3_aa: CASSQGRAGYGYTF
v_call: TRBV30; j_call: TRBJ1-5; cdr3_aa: CALSSAAYSNQPQHF
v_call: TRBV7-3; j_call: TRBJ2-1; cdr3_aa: CASSKPGQGGDEQFF
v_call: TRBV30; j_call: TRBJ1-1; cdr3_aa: CSGGENTEAFF
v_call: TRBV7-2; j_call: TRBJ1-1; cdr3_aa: CASSLDPGDRSEAFF
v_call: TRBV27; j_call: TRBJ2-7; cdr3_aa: CASSLSGTGSYEQYF
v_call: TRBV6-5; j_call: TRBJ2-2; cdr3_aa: CASRNSESGELFF
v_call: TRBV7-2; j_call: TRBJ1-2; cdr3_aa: CASSILGEVYGYTF
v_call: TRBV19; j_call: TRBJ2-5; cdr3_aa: CASNKVGGGVDQETQYF
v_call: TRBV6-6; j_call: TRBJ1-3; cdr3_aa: CASTLGSTSGNTIYF
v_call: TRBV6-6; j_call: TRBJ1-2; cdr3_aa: CASLTRDSNYGYTF
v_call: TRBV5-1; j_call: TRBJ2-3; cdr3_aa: CASSPWDRAADTQYF
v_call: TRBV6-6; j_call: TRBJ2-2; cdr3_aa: CASSYRGGAGELFF
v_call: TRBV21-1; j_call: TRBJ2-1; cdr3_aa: CASSKGGGRNEQFF
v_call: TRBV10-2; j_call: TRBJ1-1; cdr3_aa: CASRLTGRTEAFF
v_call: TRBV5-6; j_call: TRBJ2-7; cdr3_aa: CASSWRGTYEQYF
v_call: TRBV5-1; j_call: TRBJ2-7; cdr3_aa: CASSMDRFEQYF
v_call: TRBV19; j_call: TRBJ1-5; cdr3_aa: CASSIQGFNQPQHF
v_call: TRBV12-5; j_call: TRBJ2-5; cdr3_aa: CASGLGETQYF
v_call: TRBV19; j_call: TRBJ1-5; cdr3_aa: CASSIGQGGNQPQHF
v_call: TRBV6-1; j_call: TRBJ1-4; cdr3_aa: CASGTGVWNEKLFF
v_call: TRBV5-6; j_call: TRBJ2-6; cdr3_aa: CASSSWGSGANVLTF
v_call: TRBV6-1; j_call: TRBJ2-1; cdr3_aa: CASSTGGGYEQFF
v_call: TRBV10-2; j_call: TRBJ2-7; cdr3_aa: CACGSRTYEQYF
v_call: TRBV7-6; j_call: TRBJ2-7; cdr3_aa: CASSLAVDKNSYEQYF
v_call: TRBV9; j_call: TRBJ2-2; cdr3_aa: CASSGSPGQGFGGELFF
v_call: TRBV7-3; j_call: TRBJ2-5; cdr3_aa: CASSLTESQETQYF
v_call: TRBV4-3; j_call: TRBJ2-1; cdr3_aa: CASPEGFF
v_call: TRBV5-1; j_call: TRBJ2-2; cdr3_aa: CASSLEGSTGELFF
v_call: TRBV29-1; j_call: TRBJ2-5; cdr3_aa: CSGWTSGEETQYF
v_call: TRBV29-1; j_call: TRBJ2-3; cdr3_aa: CSVSSGTREEYF
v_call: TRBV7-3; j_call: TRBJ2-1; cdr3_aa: CASSPGTGTYNEQFF
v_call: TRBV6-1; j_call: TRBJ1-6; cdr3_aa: CASRGSNAPLHF
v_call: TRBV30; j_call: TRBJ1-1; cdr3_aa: CAWSVFKGVRRNTEAFF
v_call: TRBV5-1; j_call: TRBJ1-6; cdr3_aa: CASSPRTGKDSPLHF
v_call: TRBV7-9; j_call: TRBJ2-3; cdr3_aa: CASSLGGTSGYTDTQYF
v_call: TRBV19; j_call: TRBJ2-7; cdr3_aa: CASNQGFGYEQYF